The next 23 T cell receptor beta chains were all read from a single sample in a study of blood T cell repertoires in COVID-19. Only in-frame clones appear in the TCRdb table, and some are missing; sequencing was by immunoSEQ multiplex PCR. The sample yields some 260,000 clones, approximately 91% seen once. The specimen was peripheral blood. The receptors come from a woman under 40 with acute or convalescent COVID-19.

V usage is TRBV29-1 and J usage is TRBJ2-7; 11 bases are shared with TRBD2. The CDR3 runs to 15 residues. Germline V gene lookup returns CDR1 SQVTM and CDR2 ANQGSEA. Trimming cost V 4 bases and J 0 bases; bases outside gene matches: 5. CDR3 residues: CSVAGLADASYEQYF. The CDR3 DNA sequence: TGCAGCGTTGCGGGACTAGCGGACGCCTCCTACGAGCAGTACTTC.

The genes are TRBV3-1 (or the pseudogene TRBV3-2) and TRBJ2-7, with TRBD1 matching 7 bases. J lost 5 bases, V lost 1 base, and 5 bases had no gene match. Germline V lookup: CDR1 LGHDT, CDR2 YNNKEL (reference sequence). There are 14 residues in the CDR3. The CDR3: CASSQVTGVHEQYF. The CDR3 DNA reads as TGTGCCAGCAGCCAAGTCACAGGGGTCCACGAGCAGTACTTC.

This clone came up once. The chain joins TRBV15 to TRBJ1-6; D is undetermined. The CDR3 runs to 12 residues. The germline V gene encodes CDR1 LNHNV and CDR2 YYDKDF (reference sequence). The ends were cut back, 4 bases at V and 14 bases at J, with 12 bases in the middle. CDR3 sequence reads: CATSIQPLALHF. CDR3 sequence (DNA): TGTGCCACCAGCATACAGCCTTTGGCCCTCCACTTT. The whole variable domain, remainder taken from reference TRBV15 and TRBJ1-6, is DAMVIQNPRYQVTQFGKPVTLSCSQTLNHNVMYWYQQKSSQAPKLLFHYYDKDFNNEADTPDNFQSRRPNTSFCFLDIRSPGLGDTAMYLCATSIQPLALHFGNGTRLTVT.

This clone was recorded a few times. V and J are TRBV14 and TRBJ2-2; D gene unclear. This CDR3 is 14 amino acids long. V was shortened by 4 bases and J by 7 bases, with 13 bases between the two germline ends. Germline values: CDR1 SGHDN, CDR2 FVKESK. CDR3 coding DNA: TGTGCCAGCAGCCTTGTTGATTTCTACGGGGAGCTGTTTTTT. This codes for CASSLVDFYGELFF. Using reference TRBV14 and TRBJ2-2 for the parts outside the CDR3, the full variable domain is EAGVTQFPSHSVIEKGQTVTLRCDPISGHDNLYWYRRVMGKEIKFLLHFVKESKQDESGMPNNRFLAERTGGTYSTLKVQPAELEDSGVYFCASSLVDFYGELFFGEGSRLTVL.

The chain employs TRBV6-6 and TRBJ2-7; 8 bases are a match to TRBD1. This CDR3 has 14 amino acids. The junction had 3 bases not matched to a gene; V was cut back by 0 bases and J by 5 bases. The germline V gene encodes CDR1 MNHNY and CDR2 SVGAGI (reference sequence). CDR3 sequence reads: CASSYSAGGNEQYF. The CDR3, as DNA: TGTGCCAGCAGTTACTCCGCAGGGGGCAACGAGCAGTACTTC.

The gene calls are TRBV9 and TRBJ2-1; TRBD2 matches 7 bases. Germline trimming cut 0 bases from V and 8 bases from J; bases unmatched to any gene: 8. Germline-derived CDR1 and CDR2 are SGDLS and YYNGEE. There are 15 residues in the CDR3. In DNA, the CDR3 is TGTGCCAGCAGCGTAGGAGGGAGGGCATCCGATGAGCAGTTCTTC. This codes for CASSVGGRASDEQFF.

A few counts support this clone. The J gene is TRBJ2-7, the V gene TRBV29-1; the D gene is possibly TRBD1 (5 bases). The V end lost 7 bases, the J end lost 0 bases, and 13 bases lay between the germline ends. Germline-derived CDR1 and CDR2 are SQVTM and ANQGSEA. CDR3 size: 13 residues. CDR3: CSAEGETSYEQYF. Here the CDR3 DNA reads TGCAGCGCCGAAGGGGAAACCTCCTACGAGCAGTACTTC.

As regards this clone: This CDR3 is also generated by other DNA sequences in the sample. V usage is TRBV29-1 and J usage is TRBJ2-7; maybe TRBD1 (6 bases). Deletions cut 0 bases from V and 2 bases from J, with 8 bases between. CDR3 length: 13 residues. Looked up from germline, CDR1 is SQVTM and CDR2 is ANQGSEA. CDR3 nucleotides: TGCAGCGTTGAAGACAGGGGAACCTACGAGCAGTACTTC. As protein: CSVEDRGTYEQYF.

J is TRBJ1-4 and V is TRBV29-1, with TRBD1 matching 7 bases. This CDR3 is 13 amino acids long. The trim removed 1 base at V and 8 bases at J, leaving 4 bases unmatched. Germline CDR1 SQVTM, CDR2 ANQGSEA. CDR3 protein: CSVEGGGGEKLFF. The CDR3 DNA follows: TGCAGCGTTGAAGGAGGGGGCGGGGAAAAACTGTTTTTT. Filled out from reference TRBV29-1 and TRBJ1-4, the complete variable domain reads SAVISQKPSRDICQRGTSLTIQCQVDSQVTMMFWYRQQPGQSLTLIATANQGSEATYESGFVIDKFPISRPNLTFSTLTVSNMSPEDSSIYLCSVEGGGGEKLFFGSGTQLSVL.

The V gene is TRBV12-1, the J gene TRBJ2-2; the D segment call TRBD2 is taken from the table without a DNA check. TRBV12-1 is a known pseudogene. This CDR3 region has 11 residues. In nucleotides, the CDR3 is TGTGCCAGCTTCTGCGCCGGGGAGCTGTTTTTT. Its protein is CASFCAGELFF.

J is TRBJ2-2 and V is TRBV19; TRBD1 aligns across 11 bases. The CDR3 is made up of 14 amino acids. Germline-derived CDR1 and CDR2 are LNHDA and SQIVND (reference sequence). V was pared by 5 bases and J by 7 bases, with 3 bases of the junction left unmatched. CDR3 amino acids: CASSGTGGNGELFF. The CDR3 nucleotides read TGTGCCAGTAGTGGGACAGGGGGGAACGGGGAGCTGTTTTTT.

The CDR3 here is CASRQRGSSYEQYF. The CDR3 DNA sequence: TGTGCCAGCAGACAGCGGGGTAGCTCCTACGAGCAGTACTTC. The chain employs TRBV5-4 and TRBJ2-7; the match to TRBD2 covers 7 bases. The CDR3 contains 14 residues. V was pared by 5 bases and J by 0 bases, with 5 bases of the junction left unmatched. Per germline, CDR1 SGHNT and CDR2 YYREEE (reference sequence).

The chain recombines TRBV7-2 with TRBJ1-2; 8 nucleotides match TRBD1. V lost 5 bases to trimming and J lost 4 bases; unmatched junction nucleotides: 12. The CDR3 runs to 16 residues. Germline V gene sequence: CDR1 SGHTA, CDR2 FQGNSA. Here the CDR3 DNA reads TGTGCCAGCAGCCCTAGGACAGGGATGCTCTCCTATGGCTACACCTTC. As protein: CASSPRTGMLSYGYTF.

V usage is TRBV29-1 and J usage is TRBJ2-7, with 9 bases fitting TRBD2. Unmatched junction bases numbered 1, after V lost 2 bases and J lost 2 bases. The CDR3 loop spans 13 amino acids. Germline V gives CDR1 SQVTM, CDR2 ANQGSEA. The CDR3 nucleotides read TGCAGCGTTGAACTAGCGGGGCCCTACGAGCAGTACTTC. The encoded protein is CSVELAGPYEQYF.

The rearrangement uses TRBV4-1 and TRBJ1-1; 7 bases line up with TRBD1. This CDR3 region has 19 residues. From germline, CDR1 is MGHRA and CDR2 YSYEKL. The V and J ends lost 0 bases and 1 base, in that order; junction bases with no gene match: 14. CDR3 DNA sequence: TGCGCCAGCAGCCAAGATCGGGAGGGGGCTGTCTGGGGGAACACTGAAGCTTTCTTT. It codes for CASSQDREGAVWGNTEAFF.

This clone was recorded once. The chain couples TRBV4-3 to TRBJ2-4; TRBD2 is a possible D gene (5 bases). Germline V gene sequence: CDR1 LGHNA, CDR2 YSLEER. V was clipped by 9 bases and J by 7 bases, with 10 bases between them. The CDR3 sequence is 11 residues long. The CDR3 DNA reads TGCGCCAGTTATCCGGGGAACATTCAGTACTTC. It translates to CASYPGNIQYF.

This chain uses TRBV4-3 with TRBJ2-1; 9 bases are shared with TRBD1. Per the germline V gene, CDR1 is LGHNA and CDR2 is YSLEER. V was clipped by 0 bases and J by 4 bases; unmatched bases: 1. The CDR3 extends over 15 amino acids. The CDR3 coding sequence is TGCGCCAGCAGCCAAGACGGGACAGGGTACAATGAGCAGTTCTTC. Translating it yields CASSQDGTGYNEQFF.

The rearrangement joins TRBV5-4 to TRBJ2-1; 9 bases fit TRBD2. The length of the CDR3 is 15 residues. Germline-derived CDR1 and CDR2 are SGHNT and YYREEE (reference sequence). Trimming cost V 1 base and J 8 bases; bases outside gene matches: 7. The CDR3 bases are TGTGCCAGCAGCTTGATTGGCGGGGGGGGATATGAGCAGTTCTTC. It specifies CASSLIGGGGYEQFF.

J is TRBJ2-1 and V is TRBV23-1; no clear D. TRBV23-1 is sorted into the ORF group, with uncertain function. V was clipped by 2 bases and J by 3 bases, with 17 bases between them. This CDR3 region has 17 residues. CDR3 DNA sequence: TGCGCCAGCAGTCAAGTTAATTACAGTCCTTACTACAATGAGCAGTTCTTC. Translation: CASSQVNYSPYYNEQFF.

The chain couples TRBV19 to TRBJ1-2; 8 bases match TRBD1. The V gene's germline CDR1 is LNHDA and CDR2 SQIVND (reference sequence). The CDR3 has 15 amino acids. With V trimmed by 10 bases and J by 4 bases, 14 bases remained unmatched. CDR3 in DNA: TGTGCCAACCGAAACCCCGGGACAGGCTTCTATGGCTACACCTTC. Amino acids: CANRNPGTGFYGYTF.

The V gene is TRBV27, the J gene TRBJ2-5, with D possibly matching TRBD2 (5 bases). Trimming took 5 bases from V and 9 from J, leaving 16 bases between them. The CDR3 is 13 residues long. Germline assignment: CDR1 MNHEY and CDR2 SMNVEV (reference sequence). The CDR3: CASSQRTPNAQYF. CDR3 nucleotides: TGTGCCAGCAGTCAGCGGACGCCAAACGCCCAGTACTTC.

The V call is TRBV7-6, the J call TRBJ2-4, with 9 positions matching TRBD2. Germline CDR1 is SGHVS and CDR2 is FNYEAQ. This CDR3 contains 20 residues. With V trimmed by 3 bases and J by 3 bases, 18 bases remained unmatched. The CDR3 loop is CASSLFATSGDGIGKNIQYF. CDR3 in DNA: TGTGCCAGCAGCTTGTTCGCGACTAGCGGTGACGGGATAGGCAAAAACATTCAGTACTTC.

The V and J genes are TRBV27 and TRBJ2-4, with TRBD2 as a possible D gene (6 bases). This CDR3 comprises 18 residues. Germline V gives CDR1 MNHEY, CDR2 SMNVEV (reference sequence). The V end was cut by 6 bases, the J end by 1 base, with 22 bases between. In DNA form, the CDR3 reads TGTGCCAGCAGGATAAGGGCCCGGGGAGGTCAGGCCAAAAACATTCAGTACTTC. It encodes CASRIRARGGQAKNIQYF.